A selection of T cell receptor beta chains follows, all from one sample in a study of cytomegalovirus exposure and HLA in healthy donors. Method: immunoSEQ multiplex PCR; TCRdb's copy keeps in-frame clones and lacks some. The table has more than 250,000 clones, 86% seen once. Sequenced sample: PBMCs. These receptors came from a woman aged 18-30 years in good health and CMV-seronegative. CDR3s include the opening cysteine and the closing phenylalanine or tryptophan. A D gene is named only where the DNA matches it firmly. Size tells how often a clone was seen (once, few, many) or the class of an expanded clone, and some rows leave it out.

d_call	j_call	clone_size	v_call	cdr3_aa	cdr3_nt
TRBD2	TRBJ2-7	few	TRBV2	CASSLAGIYEQYF	TGTGCCAGCAGCTTAGCGGGTATCTACGAGCAGTACTTC
.	TRBJ2-1	.	TRBV6-5	CASSYRSSYEQFF	TGTGCCAGCAGTTACAGGTCTAGCTATGAGCAGTTCTTC
TRBD2	TRBJ2-7	.	TRBV29-1	CSVEWGGDGEQYF	TGCAGCGTTGAATGGGGGGGGGACGGTGAGCAGTACTTC
TRBD1	TRBJ2-6	.	TRBV9	CASSTTPGQAFSGANVLTF	TGTGCCAGCAGCACGACACCGGGACAGGCTTTCTCTGGGGCCAACGTCCTGACTTTC
.	TRBJ2-7	.	TRBV5-1	CASSPNLQGGSYEQYF	TGCGCCAGCAGCCCAAACCTACAGGGCGGGTCCTACGAGCAGTACTTC
TRBD2	TRBJ2-2	.	TRBV27	CASSSLAGVYTGELFF	TGTGCCAGCAGTTCGCTAGCGGGAGTATACACCGGGGAGCTGTTTTTT
TRBD2	TRBJ2-7	once	TRBV10-3	CAIRVAGGDEQYF	TGTGCCATCAGGGTAGCGGGAGGTGACGAGCAGTACTTC
.	TRBJ2-5	.	TRBV9	CASSEVAGVETQYF	TGTGCCAGCAGCGAGGTGGCCGGGGTAGAGACCCAGTACTTC
TRBD2	TRBJ2-5	.	TRBV28	CATLSGLAGQETQYF	TGTGCCACCCTGTCCGGGCTAGCGGGCCAAGAGACCCAGTACTTC
.	TRBJ1-1	once	TRBV10-3	CAIRTGNTEAFF	TGTGCCATCAGGACAGGTAACACTGAAGCTTTCTTT
TRBD1	TRBJ1-1	.	TRBV18	CATVLGTGNTEAFF	TGTGCCACCGTACTCGGGACAGGGAACACTGAAGCTTTCTTT
.	TRBJ2-1	.	TRBV5-6	CASSLTDYGSYNEQFF	TGTGCCAGCAGCCTAACAGACTATGGCTCCTACAATGAGCAGTTCTTC
.	TRBJ2-5	.	TRBV7-9	CASSSPQETQYF	TGTGCCAGCAGCTCTCCTCAAGAGACCCAGTACTTC
TRBD1	TRBJ1-5	.	TRBV19	CASSIKTGIGQPQHF	TGTGCCAGTAGTATTAAGACAGGGATCGGTCAGCCCCAGCATTTT
.	TRBJ1-3	.	TRBV5-6	CASSLGYNSGNTIYF	TGTGCCAGCAGCTTGGGTTACAACTCTGGAAACACCATATATTTT
TRBD2	TRBJ2-1	.	TRBV10-3	CAILKEREDAIGLWLYNEQFF	TGTGCCATCCTAAAGGAGCGGGAGGATGCAATAGGGCTATGGCTTTACAATGAGCAGTTCTTC
.	TRBJ2-1	.	TRBV7-9	CASSLIHLSSYNEQFF	TGTGCCAGCAGCTTAATCCACCTGAGCTCCTACAATGAGCAGTTCTTC
.	TRBJ2-4	.	TRBV5-6	CASSGHLGNIQYF	TGTGCCAGCAGTGGACACCTCGGAAACATTCAGTACTTC
.	TRBJ2-5	.	TRBV6-5	CASSSTNQETQYF	TGTGCCAGCAGCTCGACAAACCAAGAGACCCAGTACTTC
.	TRBJ2-7	.	TRBV4-3	CASSQGRIGYEQYF	TGCGCCAGCAGCCAGGGGAGGATCGGATACGAGCAGTACTTC
.	TRBJ2-3	.	TRBV14	CASSQESSGLTRTDTQYF	TGTGCCAGCAGCCAAGAGTCGTCAGGGCTTACTCGCACAGATACGCAGTATTTT
TRBD1	TRBJ2-6	.	TRBV19	CASVQGAGANVLTF	TGTGCCAGTGTCCAGGGGGCTGGGGCCAACGTCCTGACTTTC
.	TRBJ1-2	.	TRBV28	CASSPRQVYGYTF	TGTGCCAGCAGCCCGCGACAGGTCTATGGCTACACCTTC
TRBD1	TRBJ1-3	many	TRBV28	CASSSRTGRTGNTIYF	TGTGCCAGCAGTTCCCGGACAGGGAGAACTGGAAACACCATATATTTT
TRBD1	TRBJ2-5	.	TRBV28	CASSLGRGRGETQYF	TGTGCCAGCAGTTTAGGAAGGGGGCGCGGGGAGACCCAGTACTTC
.	TRBJ1-3	.	TRBV6-6	CASSYVGDTIYF	TGTGCCAGCAGTTACGTCGGAGACACCATATATTTT
TRBD1	TRBJ2-7	.	TRBV4-1	CASSSPGQGRSSYEQYF	TGCGCCAGCAGCTCGCCGGGACAGGGGCGAAGCTCCTACGAGCAGTACTTC
.	TRBJ2-6	.	TRBV18	CASSLGRDSGANVLTF	TGTGCCAGCTCCCTTGGACGGGACTCTGGGGCCAACGTCCTGACTTTC
.	TRBJ2-7	.	TRBV23-1	CASTTQQGMNEQYF	TGCGCCAGCACCACTCAACAGGGAATGAACGAGCAGTACTTC
.	TRBJ1-4	.	TRBV6-5	CASSPGGDTNEKLFF	TGTGCCAGCAGCCCCGGGGGAGACACGAATGAAAAACTGTTTTTT
.	TRBJ2-1	.	TRBV27	CASSLSGSDSNEQFF	TGTGCCAGCAGTTTATCGGGCAGTGATTCCAATGAGCAGTTCTTC
TRBD1	TRBJ2-1	.	TRBV6-6	CASSPVTGVNEQFF	TGTGCCAGCAGTCCCGTCACAGGGGTAAATGAGCAGTTCTTC
.	TRBJ2-1	.	TRBV13	CASSTRGSTQSSYNEQFF	TGTGCCAGCAGCACAAGAGGGAGTACCCAAAGCTCCTACAATGAGCAGTTCTTC
.	TRBJ1-1	.	TRBV5-1	CASSAGRTNTEAFF	TGCGCCAGCAGCGCAGGCAGGACTAACACTGAAGCTTTCTTT
.	TRBJ2-7	.	TRBV7-2	CASSPGQLYEQYF	TGTGCCAGCAGCCCAGGACAGCTATACGAGCAGTACTTC
.	TRBJ2-1	.	TRBV5-1	CASSSTGEQFF	TGCGCCAGCAGCTCCACGGGGGAGCAGTTCTTC
.	TRBJ2-5	.	TRBV11-2	CASSPGETQYF	TGTGCCAGCAGCCCCGGGGAGACCCAGTACTTC
.	TRBJ2-2	once	TRBV7-2	CASSHGADNTGELFF	TGTGCCAGCAGCCACGGAGCGGATAACACCGGGGAGCTGTTTTTT
.	TRBJ2-3	.	TRBV2	CASNGVTGSTDTQYF	TGTGCCAGCAATGGGGTGACAGGCAGCACAGATACGCAGTATTTT
.	TRBJ1-2	.	TRBV7-2	CASSPQTGWREAYGYTF	TGTGCCAGCAGCCCCCAAACAGGGTGGAGAGAGGCCTATGGCTACACCTTC
.	TRBJ1-1	.	TRBV12-1	CASSLDDRQDEAFF	TGTGCCAGCAGCTTAGACGACAGGCAAGACGAAGCTTTCTTT
.	TRBJ1-2	once	TRBV9	CASANMYYGYTF	TGTGCCAGCGCGAATATGTACTATGGCTACACCTTC
.	TRBJ2-7	.	TRBV27	CASSFRGSYEQYF	TGTGCCAGCAGTTTTCGCGGGTCATACGAGCAGTACTTC
TRBD2	TRBJ2-7	.	TRBV28	CASSFSSGAYEQYF	TGTGCCAGCAGTTTTAGTAGCGGGGCCTACGAGCAGTACTTC
TRBD1	TRBJ1-3	.	TRBV30	CAWSTKTGSGNTIYF	TGTGCCTGGAGCACTAAGACAGGGAGTGGAAACACCATATATTTT
TRBD1	TRBJ1-2	.	TRBV7-8	CASRAPGQGVYGYTF	TGTGCCAGCAGAGCACCGGGACAGGGTGTCTATGGCTACACCTTC
.	TRBJ2-6	.	TRBV4-2	CASSRRPGQSSGANVLTF	TGTGCCAGCAGCCGGAGACCGGGACAATCGTCTGGGGCCAACGTCCTGACTTTC
.	TRBJ1-1	.	TRBV6-1	CASSEAGGRTEAFF	TGTGCCAGCAGTGAAGCGGGAGGCAGGACTGAAGCTTTCTTT
.	TRBJ1-5	.	TRBV6-5	CASSDSGDAQPQHF	TGTGCCAGCAGCGACTCAGGGGATGCTCAGCCCCAGCATTTT